The rows below give T cell receptor beta chains drawn from one sample of a study of neurological immune-mediated disorders. TCRdb re-analysed the 5' RACE reads in MiXCR, keeping a single row per CDR3 protein. The sample yields around 62,000 distinct CDR3 sequences, 4.1% seen once. Material: PBMCs. Source of these receptors: a man aged 45-65 years with multiple sclerosis. Each CDR3 is given with its conserved first and last residue. A D gene is named only where the DNA matches it firmly. Clone sizes are given selectively: once, few, many, or a class where the clone is expanded.

J	size	D	V	DNA	CDR3
TRBJ1-5	many	TRBD1	TRBV3-1	TGTGCCAGCAGCCAAGGGACAGGTGCGAGCAATCAGCCCCAGCATTTT	CASSQGTGASNQPQHF
TRBJ2-2	many	TRBD1	TRBV6-2/TRBV6-3	TGTGCCAGCAGCTTCCAGGGGGCAAACACCGGGGAGCTGTTTTTT	CASSFQGANTGELFF
TRBJ2-3	many	TRBD1	TRBV4-1	TGCGCCAGCAGCCACCCCACAGACAGGGCCTCAGATACGCAGTATTTT	CASSHPTDRASDTQYF
TRBJ2-1	many	NA	TRBV7-2	TGTGCCAGCAGCTCGACTAGAATAATTAATGAGCAGTTCTTC	CASSSTRIINEQFF
TRBJ2-5	many	NA	TRBV7-2	TGTGCCAGCAGCTGGGGACAAGAGACCCAGTACTTC	CASSWGQETQYF
TRBJ2-2	many	TRBD1	TRBV4-3	TGCGCCAGCAGCCAAGACAGGGGGCTTACCGGGGAGCTGTTTTTT	CASSQDRGLTGELFF
TRBJ1-1	many	TRBD1	TRBV5-1	TGCGCCAGCAGCTTAGAGGGGGCATTAGAAGCTTTCTTT	CASSLEGALEAFF
TRBJ1-1	many	NA	TRBV29-1	TGCAGCGTTAAAGGCGGACAGCTGAACACTGAAGCTTTCTTT	CSVKGGQLNTEAFF
TRBJ1-6	NA	NA	TRBV4-3	TGCGCCAGCAGCCCTGGGGGGGCCTATAATTCACCCCTCAACTTT	CASSPGGAYNSPLNF
TRBJ1-2	many	NA	TRBV6-5	TGTGCCAGCAGGTCCAACCGACTGAACTATGGCTACACCTTC	CASRSNRLNYGYTF
TRBJ1-4	many	NA	TRBV15	TGTGCCACCAGCAGAGATGGAGAAAAACTGTTTTTT	CATSRDGEKLFF
TRBJ1-1	many	NA	TRBV3-1	TGTGCCAGCAGCCATGAGGCCCGCACTGAAGCTTTCTTT	CASSHEARTEAFF
TRBJ2-5	many	TRBD2	TRBV12-3/TRBV12-4	TGTGCCAGCAGTTTCTGGCTAGCGGGGAAGGAGACCCAGTACTTC	CASSFWLAGKETQYF
TRBJ1-5	many	NA	TRBV20-1	TGCAGTGCTAGAGCCGGGGCCGGTGGGCAGCCCCAGCATTTT	CSARAGAGGQPQHF
TRBJ2-3	many	NA	TRBV5-1	TGCGCCAGCAGCCACCTTCCCAGCACAGATACGCAGTATTTT	CASSHLPSTDTQYF
TRBJ1-1	NA	NA	TRBV5-4	TGTGCCAGCAGCTTTAACCCGAGCTCTGAAGCTTTCTTT	CASSFNPSSEAFF
TRBJ1-2	many	NA	TRBV20-1	TGCAGTGCTAGAGAGCGATACTATGGCTACACCTTC	CSARERYYGYTF
TRBJ2-1	many	NA	TRBV7-6	TGTGCCAGCAGCTGGACGAGCAATGAGCAGTTCTTC	CASSWTSNEQFF
TRBJ2-7	few	TRBD1	TRBV4-1	TGCGCCAGCAGCCAAGAAACAGGGGGCTGGGATTTTTACGAGCAGTACTTC	CASSQETGGWDFYEQYF
TRBJ1-5	NA	NA	TRBV6-2/TRBV6-3	TGTGCCAGCAGTTATTGGGCAGTGGATCAGCCCCAGCATTTT	CASSYWAVDQPQHF
TRBJ2-3	many	TRBD1	TRBV6-2/TRBV6-3	TGTGCCAGCAGTTTCAAGTCGGGACAGAGCACAGATACGCAGTATTTT	CASSFKSGQSTDTQYF
TRBJ2-3	few	NA	TRBV7-2	TGTGCCAGCAGCCAGTGGGTGGCTTATACGCAGTATTTT	CASSQWVAYTQYF
TRBJ2-1	many	NA	TRBV15	TGTGCCACCAGCGGGTCGAGGGGCGGATACAATGAGCAGTTCTTC	CATSGSRGGYNEQFF
TRBJ1-6	many	NA	TRBV4-1	TGCGCCAGCAGCCAAGATCGTAAGGGGTCCTATAATTCACCCCTCCACTTT	CASSQDRKGSYNSPLHF
TRBJ2-6	many	TRBD1	TRBV7-6	TGTGCCAGCAGCTTGGGGCAGGGGGCCTCTGGGGCCAACGTCCTGACTTTC	CASSLGQGASGANVLTF
TRBJ2-1	many	TRBD1	TRBV29-1	TGCAGCGTAAATACAGGGGGCAATGAGCAGTTCTTC	CSVNTGGNEQFF
TRBJ1-6	NA	NA	TRBV10-2	TGCGCCAGCGCGGACCTCCTCCCGTGGTCACCCCTCAACTTT	CASADLLPWSPLNF
TRBJ2-1	many	TRBD2	TRBV14	TGTGCCAGCAGCCTCCGTAGCGGGGGGTTTTTCTCCTACAATGAGCAGTTCTTC	CASSLRSGGFFSYNEQFF
TRBJ1-6	many	NA	TRBV25-1	TGTGCCAGCAGTGCAACGGGGAGCTCCTATAATTCACCCCTCCACTTT	CASSATGSSYNSPLHF
TRBJ1-4	many	TRBD1	TRBV7-9	TGTGCCAGCAGCCCCGGGACAGGGGCTAAGAATGAAAAACTGTTTTTT	CASSPGTGAKNEKLFF
TRBJ2-1	few	TRBD2	TRBV5-1	TGCGCCAGCAGTCGCGGGGGGCAGTCCTACAATGAGCAGTTCTTC	CASSRGGQSYNEQFF
TRBJ1-5	many	TRBD1	TRBV10-3	TGTGCCATCAGTGACCCGACAGGGCCTTATAGCAATCAGCCCCAGCATTTT	CAISDPTGPYSNQPQHF
TRBJ1-1	many	NA	TRBV5-5	TGTGCCAGCAGCTTGGTGGGGTGGGGATACACTGAAGCTTTCTTT	CASSLVGWGYTEAFF
TRBJ1-1	many	NA	TRBV29-1	TGCAGCGTTGGCCCGGCGACAGGTTACACTGAAGCTTTCTTT	CSVGPATGYTEAFF
TRBJ2-2	many	NA	TRBV7-2	TGTGCCAGCAGCTGGTCCGGGGAGCTGTTTTTT	CASSWSGELFF
TRBJ2-5	many	NA	TRBV15	TGTGCCACCAGCAGAGATTGGGAGACCCAGTACTTC	CATSRDWETQYF
TRBJ2-4	many	NA	TRBV4-2	TGTGCCAGCAGCCAATGGGGTCAGGGCCTAGCCAAAAACATTCAGTACTTC	CASSQWGQGLAKNIQYF
TRBJ1-1	many	TRBD1	TRBV12-3/TRBV12-4	TGTGCCAGCAGTTTAGGGGACAGGAGTCTCACTGAAGCTTTCTTT	CASSLGDRSLTEAFF
TRBJ2-3	many	TRBD2	TRBV7-9	TGTGCCAGCAGCGTCACTAGCGGGGGGCCCACAGATACGCAGTATTTT	CASSVTSGGPTDTQYF
TRBJ2-7	many	NA	TRBV5-6	TGTGCCAGCACCCAAACAGGCCCTTTAATCTACGAGCAGTACTTC	CASTQTGPLIYEQYF
TRBJ2-7	many	NA	TRBV7-8	TGTGCCAGCAGCTTAGTTCTCGGTATTTCATCCTACGAGCAGTACTTC	CASSLVLGISSYEQYF
TRBJ2-1	many	TRBD2	TRBV7-2	TGTGCCAGCAGCCTGGACAGCGGGGGCTCCTACAATGAGCAGTTCTTC	CASSLDSGGSYNEQFF
TRBJ2-3	many	NA	TRBV14	TGTGCCAGCAGCCAACAGGGTTACACAGATACGCAGTATTTT	CASSQQGYTDTQYF
TRBJ2-2	many	NA	TRBV10-3	TGTGCCATCAGTGAGCCCGGGGTGGCCGGGGAGCTGTTTTTT	CAISEPGVAGELFF
TRBJ1-5	many	NA	TRBV5-1	TGCGCCAGCAGCTTGGGACCTGATCAGCCCCAGCATTTT	CASSLGPDQPQHF